This TCR beta chain is from a study of CD8+ T cells in alopecia areata. For the study at large: For the treated group, dosing was oral tofacitinib at 5 to 10 mg twice daily.

In alopecia areata patients, both lesional scalp punch biopsies and peripheral blood were collected. PBMCs were stained for CD3, CD4 and CD8, and CD4+ and CD8+ T cells were sorted. V lost 0 bases to trimming and J lost 1 base, with 10 bases between them. The CDR3 runs 15 residues. CDR1 is SGHRS, CDR2 YFSETQ, per germline. Reverse transcription of extracted RNA yielded cDNA, which provided the sequencing template. Some clones are missing from TCRdb's copy, which holds only in-frame ones; the method was immunoSEQ multiplex PCR. This table has more than 90,000 clones, more than 30% appearing once. The receptor was derived from a human donor with alopecia areata. Sequences were obtained from CD4+ T cells sorted from blood. V usage is TRBV5-1 and J usage is TRBJ2-5; the D gene is possibly TRBD2 (5 bases). The CDR3 DNA reads TGCGCCAGCAGCTTGGTGGGAGAGCCCCAAGAGACCCAGTACTTC. This encodes CASSLVGEPQETQYF.